This TCR beta chain was recovered during a study of blood T cell repertoires in COVID-19. Study details: Acute-phase and convalescent COVID-19 samples originated in the United States, Italy and Spain. PBMCs, B-cell-depleted T cells, or T cells provided the cDNA or gDNA that made up the material.

Trimming removed 6 bases from V and 4 bases from J; junction bases left unmatched: 7. CDR1 and CDR2 (germline): SGHTA, FQGNSA. The CDR3 is 14 residues long. This clone was detected a few times. Methods used by the authors: Nucleated cell number was recorded as an estimate derived from reference gene primer amplification. The assay was immunoSEQ multiplex PCR, and TCRdb's table has in-frame clones only and misses some. V and J calls and clone size are those listed in that table; D and trimming were worked out from the DNA. The top ten hold about 1.6% of the sample, which has about 250,000 clones, approximately 86% seen once.

The receptor was isolated from a woman aged 45-65 years who had recovered from COVID-19. The chain recombines TRBV7-2 with TRBJ2-7; 9 bases match TRBD2. Sequenced material: PBMCs or T cells enriched from blood (not recorded which). The CDR3 here is CASRPSGTIYEQYF. CDR3 nucleotide sequence: TGTGCCAGCAGGCCTAGCGGGACGATATACGAGCAGTACTTC.